A selection of T cell receptor beta chains follows, all from one sample in a study of T-cell memory formation after mild COVID-19. MiXCR, applied by TCRdb to the 5' RACE reads, yields one record per CDR3 protein. The table includes around 510,000 distinct CDR3 sequences, about a fifth detected once. Material for sequencing was PBMCs or a T cell subset sorted from them (not recorded which). The receptors here all came from an adult woman who had mild COVID-19 (a few samples of this study predate the infection). Cell type and time point are not known. CDR3s include the opening cysteine and the closing phenylalanine or tryptophan. Each record gives: D gene, clone size, J gene, V gene, CDR3 DNA, CDR3 protein. D genes are given only for firm matches. Some rows have no size entry. The others give once, few or many, or a class for an expanded clone.

.,.,TRBJ2-3,TRBV7-2,TGTGCCAGCAGCCGGTCCGCGGCAGGAGACACAGATACGCAGTATTTT,CASSRSAAGDTDTQYF
.,few,TRBJ2-5,TRBV5-1,TGCGCCAGCAGCTTGGGTAGGGTCGTCCAACGGCGGGAGACCCAGTACTTC,CASSLGRVVQRRETQYF
.,few,TRBJ2-5,TRBV15,TGTGCCACCAGCAGAGAAGCGGGTTGGGAGACCCAGTACTTC,CATSREAGWETQYF
.,few,TRBJ1-3,TRBV5-1,TGCGCCAGCAGCTATGGGCCCGGAGACACTACAAACACCATATATTTT,CASSYGPGDTTNTIYF
.,.,TRBJ2-5,TRBV20-1,TGCAGTGTGTCCGCGGGGAGAGAGACCCAGTACTTC,CSVSAGRETQYF
.,few,TRBJ2-7,TRBV15,TGTGCCACCAGCAGAACAACCGGGACTAGCGGACAGGGGGCCATCGAGCAGTACTTC,CATSRTTGTSGQGAIEQYF
.,.,TRBJ2-1,TRBV29-1,TGCAGCGCTGAACCAGGGTACAATGAGCAGTTCTTC,CSAEPGYNEQFF
TRBD1,few,TRBJ2-4,TRBV7-3,TGTGCCAGCAGCTTAACTCGTCGGGACAGGGAGGGCATTCAGTACTTC,CASSLTRRDREGIQYF
TRBD2,.,TRBJ2-1,TRBV4-3,TGCGCCAGCAGCCAAGAATGGGCTAGCGGGAGGTATGAGCAGTTCTTC,CASSQEWASGRYEQFF
.,few,TRBJ2-3,TRBV4-1,TGCGCCAGCAGCCAAGAACAGCGGAGCACAGATACGCAGTATTTT,CASSQEQRSTDTQYF
.,few,TRBJ2-5,TRBV7-2,TGTGCCAGCAGCTTAATGCGGGACGGGGAGACCCAGTACTTC,CASSLMRDGETQYF
TRBD1,few,TRBJ2-3,TRBV9,TGTGCCAGCAGCGCCGGACAGGGGCCAGATACGCAGTATTTT,CASSAGQGPDTQYF
TRBD2,.,TRBJ2-1,TRBV15,TGTGCCACCAGCCCTCGGGAGGGCAATGAGCAGTTCTTC,CATSPREGNEQFF
TRBD2,.,TRBJ2-5,TRBV4-1,TGCGCCAGCAGCCAAGCTAGCGGGGAGACCCAGTACTTC,CASSQASGETQYF
.,.,TRBJ2-7,TRBV15,TGTGCCACCAGCAGAGATTACGGGCCGATGGGGTCTACCGGCTACGAGCAGTACTTC,CATSRDYGPMGSTGYEQYF
TRBD2,few,TRBJ2-5,TRBV3-1,TGTGCCAGCAGCTATGGACTAGCCGAAGAGACCCAGTACTTC,CASSYGLAEETQYF
.,.,TRBJ1-4,TRBV12-3/TRBV12-4,TGTGCCAGCAGTTTATTGGGTGTCGAGGAAAAACTGTTTTTT,CASSLLGVEEKLFF
TRBD1,.,TRBJ1-2,TRBV7-8,TGTGCCAGCAGCCTCAGGGACAGGGGGCAAGGCTACACCTTC,CASSLRDRGQGYTF
.,few,TRBJ2-1,TRBV2,TGTGCCAGCAGTTCCGGGACAAGGGCCCCGTTTGAGCAGTTCTTC,CASSSGTRAPFEQFF
TRBD2,many,TRBJ2-2,TRBV6-1,TGTGCCAGCAGTAGACTAGCGGGCCAGAACACCGGGGAGCTGTTTTTT,CASSRLAGQNTGELFF
.,once,TRBJ2-4,TRBV6-5,TGTGCCAGCAGGCCACAAGGGTGGGACATTCAGTACTTC,CASRPQGWDIQYF
.,.,TRBJ2-2,TRBV28,TGTGCCAGCAGTTTTGTTATGAAGAACACCGGGGAGCTGTTTTTT,CASSFVMKNTGELFF
TRBD2,few,TRBJ2-5,TRBV6-6,TGTGCCAGCAGTTCCGCGGGAGGGCCGGAGACCCAGTACTTC,CASSSAGGPETQYF
.,many,TRBJ2-2,TRBV4-1,TGTGCCAGCAGCCCAGGACCGAACACCGGGGAGCTGTTTTTT,CASSPGPNTGELFF
.,few,TRBJ2-3,TRBV29-1,TGCAGCGTTGACGGAGGCGGCACAGATACGCAGTATTTT,CSVDGGGTDTQYF
.,few,TRBJ2-7,TRBV6-2/TRBV6-3,TGTGCCAGCAGTTACTCACGGGGACCTACCTACGAGCAGTACTTC,CASSYSRGPTYEQYF
TRBD1,many,TRBJ2-7,TRBV29-1,TGCAGCGTTTCCGGGACAGGGGGGTTATTCGGCGAGCAGTACTTC,CSVSGTGGLFGEQYF
TRBD2,.,TRBJ2-1,TRBV12-3/TRBV12-4,TGTGCCAGCTCTAGGGCGGGGGGGCCGTCCAATGAGCAGTTCTTC,CASSRAGGPSNEQFF
.,once,TRBJ2-2,TRBV5-1,TGCGCCAGCAGCACCCAGGCCGGGGAGCTGTTTTTT,CASSTQAGELFF
.,few,TRBJ2-1,TRBV9,TGTGCCAGCAGCCATAAGGGGGCGGGAGGCTACAATGAGCAGTTCTTC,CASSHKGAGGYNEQFF
TRBD2,few,TRBJ2-7,TRBV5-6,TGTGCCAGCAGCTTACAAGCGGGGGGGCGGAGCGAGCAGTACTTC,CASSLQAGGRSEQYF
TRBD1,.,TRBJ1-2,TRBV7-2,TGTGCCAGCAGCTTAGCAGGGGGCCGGTATGGCTACACCTTC,CASSLAGGRYGYTF
TRBD2,.,TRBJ2-1,TRBV27,TGTGCCAGCAGTCCGACGACGGGGGGGCTTGAGCAGTTCTTC,CASSPTTGGLEQFF
TRBD1,.,TRBJ2-3,TRBV11-3,TGTGCCAGCAGCCACGCCGGGACAGGTCGAACAGATACGCAGTATTTT,CASSHAGTGRTDTQYF
.,.,TRBJ2-1,TRBV7-6,TGTGCCAGCAGCTCAGAAAGGCCCTCGGGGCAGTTCTTC,CASSSERPSGQFF
.,few,TRBJ1-2,TRBV20-1,TGCAGTGCGCAGACTGGACCGGGAATGTATGGCTACACCTTC,CSAQTGPGMYGYTF
TRBD1,.,TRBJ2-2,TRBV11-2,TGTGCCAGCAGCCGCACGACAGGGGGGACCGGGGAGCTGTTTTTT,CASSRTTGGTGELFF
.,.,TRBJ1-2,TRBV9,TGTGCCAGCAGCGTAGGACCGCCTTCAAACTTTGGCTACACCTTC,CASSVGPPSNFGYTF
TRBD1,few,TRBJ2-5,TRBV7-2,TGTGCCAGCAGCTTCGACAGGGGAGAGACCCAGTACTTC,CASSFDRGETQYF